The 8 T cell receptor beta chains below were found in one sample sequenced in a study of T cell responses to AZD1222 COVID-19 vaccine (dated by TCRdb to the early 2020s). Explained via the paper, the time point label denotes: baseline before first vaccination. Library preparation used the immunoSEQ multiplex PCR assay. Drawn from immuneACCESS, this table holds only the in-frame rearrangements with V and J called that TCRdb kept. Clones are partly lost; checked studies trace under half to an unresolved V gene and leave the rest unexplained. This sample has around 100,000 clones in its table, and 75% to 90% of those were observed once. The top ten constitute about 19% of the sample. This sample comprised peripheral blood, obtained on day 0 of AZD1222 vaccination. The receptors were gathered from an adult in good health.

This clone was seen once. The CDR3 DNA follows: TGTGCCAGTAGTATAGGGGACAGCAGAAATAGCAATCAGCCCCAGCATTTT. Its translation is CASSIGDSRNSNQPQHF. The chain joins TRBV19 to TRBJ1-5; 7 nucleotides match TRBD1. V lost 1 base and J lost 0; bases outside the gene matches: 6. The CDR3 spans 17 residues. CDR1 is LNHDA and CDR2 is SQIVND in the germline V gene (reference sequence).

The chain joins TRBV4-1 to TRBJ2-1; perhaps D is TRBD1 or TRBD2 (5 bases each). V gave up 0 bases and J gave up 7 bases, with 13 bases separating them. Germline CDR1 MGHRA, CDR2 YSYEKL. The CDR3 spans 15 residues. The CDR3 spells CASSQDLFGGNEQFF. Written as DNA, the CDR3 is TGCGCCAGCAGCCAAGATCTGTTTGGGGGTAATGAGCAGTTCTTC.

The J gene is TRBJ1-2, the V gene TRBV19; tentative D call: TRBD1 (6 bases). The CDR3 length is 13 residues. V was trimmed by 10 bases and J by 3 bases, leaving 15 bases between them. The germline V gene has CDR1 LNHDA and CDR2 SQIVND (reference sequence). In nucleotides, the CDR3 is TGTGCCATCTCCCGGGACACGGACTATGGCTACACCTTC. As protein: CAISRDTDYGYTF.

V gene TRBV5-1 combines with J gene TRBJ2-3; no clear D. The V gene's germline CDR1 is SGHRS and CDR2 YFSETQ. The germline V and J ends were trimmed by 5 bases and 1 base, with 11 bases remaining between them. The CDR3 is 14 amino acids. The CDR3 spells CASRASIGTDTQYF. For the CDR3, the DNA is TGCGCCAGCAGGGCTAGTATAGGCACAGATACGCAGTATTTT.

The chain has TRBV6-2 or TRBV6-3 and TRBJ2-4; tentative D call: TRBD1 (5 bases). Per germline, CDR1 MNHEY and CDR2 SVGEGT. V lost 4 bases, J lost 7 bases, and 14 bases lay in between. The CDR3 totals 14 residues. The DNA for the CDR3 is TGTGCCAGCAGTTTCCAGGGCCCGAGCAACATTCAGTACTTC. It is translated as CASSFQGPSNIQYF.

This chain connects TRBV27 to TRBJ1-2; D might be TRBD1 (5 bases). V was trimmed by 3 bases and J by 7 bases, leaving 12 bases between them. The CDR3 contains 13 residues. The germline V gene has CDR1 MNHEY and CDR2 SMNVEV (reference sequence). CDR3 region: CASSFTRDRGYTF. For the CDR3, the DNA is TGTGCCAGCAGTTTCACCAGGGATCGTGGCTACACCTTC.

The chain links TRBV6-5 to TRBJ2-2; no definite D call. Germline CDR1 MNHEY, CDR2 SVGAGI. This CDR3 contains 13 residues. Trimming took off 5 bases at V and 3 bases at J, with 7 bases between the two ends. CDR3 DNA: TGTGCCAGCAGTCCTCGCCACACCGGGGAGCTGTTTTTT. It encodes CASSPRHTGELFF.

The DNA for the CDR3 is TGCGCCAGCAGCTTGGCGTCGTCGGGGATGAGTGAAGCTTTCTTT. Translation gives CASSLASSGMSEAFF. V and J are TRBV5-1 and TRBJ1-1; no definite D call. V lost 0 bases and J lost 7, with 16 bases in between. The CDR3 has 15 residues. Germline V gene sequence: CDR1 SGHRS, CDR2 YFSETQ.